This T cell receptor (beta chain) was captured in a study of T cell repertoires in cytomegalovirus infection. Study as a whole: Signatures in public TCR beta sequences pointed to both CMV infection and matching HLA type.

Concerning this clonotype itself: Its antigen remains unknown.

General observations from the study: Dominating the ex vivo response were HLA-C-restricted CMV-specific TCR beta clonotypes. Cumulative frequency of public TCR beta families picked out carriers of CMV plus the relevant HLA.

Between the trimmed V and J ends, which lost 0 bases and 5 bases, there was a span of 10 bases. The CDR3 is 14 amino acids. The germline CDR1 and CDR2 sequences are MGHRA and YSYEKL. TCRdb independently ran MiXCR on the reads; one entry per CDR3 protein. The sample yields 680,000 or so distinct CDR3 sequences, about 40% seen once. The sequence was obtained from a human donor in good health (CMV status not recorded). Some clones in this sample may be carry-over from other donors' samples. The sequencing sample was made of PBMCs. The rearrangement uses TRBV4-1 and TRBJ1-1; D remains ambiguous. CDR3 in amino acids: CASSQDPGWTEAFF. The CDR3 region has the DNA TGCGCCAGCAGCCAAGATCCAGGTTGGACTGAAGCTTTCTTT.